This T cell receptor beta chain was retrieved from a study of blood T cell repertoires in COVID-19 (dated by TCRdb to the early 2020s). With regard to the full study: Collaborator samples came from the United States, Italy and Spain and covered acute and convalescent phases of COVID-19. Sample metadata almost always included a de-identified subject ID, COVID-19 status, age in years and sex. Where available, HLA class I and class II types were taken from metadata supplied by the sample provider and were not determined by assay-based typing. Deeply sampled blood TCRbeta repertoires from subjects exposed to, actively infected with, or recovered from COVID-19 were included in the dataset. The material from the prospective study consisted of cDNA or gDNA derived from T cells, B-cell-depleted T cells, or PBMCs. The samples were drawn from the first 160 participants of the ongoing ImmuneRACE study and from some 1,300 subjects provided by 6 global collaborators. A freely available public database, intended as a resource for researchers studying the immune response to SARS-CoV-2, is where the repertoires were released.

Participants in the prospective study were aged roughly 18 to 95 years, lived in 24 United States geographic areas, and enrolled through a virtual design. To assign participants to cohorts, the prospective study relied on clinical history that participants themselves reported in a screening survey and a study questionnaire. Exposed participants had been in contact with someone with a PCR-confirmed or clinician-diagnosed COVID-19 case within 2 weeks of study entry. Each participant in the prospective study had whole blood, serum and a nasopharyngeal or oropharyngeal swab collected by mobile phlebotomists. Over a roughly 2-month period, participants in the prospective study had the option of providing additional blood draws and questionnaires. Blood samples from the prospective study were shipped frozen or at room temperature prior to DNA extraction. There are 14 amino acids in the CDR3, from cysteine to phenylalanine inclusive. Only the CDR3 DNA stays, 42 bases, in frame from base 1. Sequences SGHDN (CDR1) and FVKESK (CDR2) are obtained from the germline V gene. Trimming removed 4 bases from V and 1 base from J, leaving 8 bases between the germline ends.

A word on this clone: The specificity of this receptor is unknown. No much larger clone exists at a distance of one base, and base qualities are not known.

TCRbeta CDR3 regions were amplified from genomic DNA by means of the immunoSEQ Assay, a bias-controlled multiplex PCR. On the authors' methods: Within the assay, amplification of reference gene primers was used to estimate how many nucleated cells each sample contained. To quantify the absolute abundance of each unique TCRbeta CDR3 rearrangement, sequence reads were collapsed and filtered. For each sample, productive Simpson clonality was calculated by taking the square root of Simpson's diversity index across productive rearrangements. Here the immuneACCESS table is served through TCRdb, limited to in-frame sequences with V and J called. Missing clones are a known gap in these copies; in checked studies unresolved V genes cover under half, and the rest lacks a known reason. V and J calls and clone size are as listed in that table; D and trimming were resolved from the DNA. The sample table contains 140,000 to 150,000 clones; only one count was recorded for 84% of them. More than 4.5% of the sample lies in the top ten.

Broader findings and caveats from the paper: The amount of clinical and demographic metadata varied by source and participant and was provided uncurated.

The sequence is built from TRBV14 and TRBJ1-5; 6 matching bases give a weak D call of TRBD1. The receptor was isolated from a woman aged 50 to 60 who had been exposed to COVID-19. The sequenced sample consisted of PBMCs or T cells enriched from blood (not recorded which). The nucleotide sequence reads as follows: TGTGCCAGCAGCCTCCAGGGGAGCAATCAGCCCCAGCATTTT. Its translation is CASSLQGSNQPQHF.